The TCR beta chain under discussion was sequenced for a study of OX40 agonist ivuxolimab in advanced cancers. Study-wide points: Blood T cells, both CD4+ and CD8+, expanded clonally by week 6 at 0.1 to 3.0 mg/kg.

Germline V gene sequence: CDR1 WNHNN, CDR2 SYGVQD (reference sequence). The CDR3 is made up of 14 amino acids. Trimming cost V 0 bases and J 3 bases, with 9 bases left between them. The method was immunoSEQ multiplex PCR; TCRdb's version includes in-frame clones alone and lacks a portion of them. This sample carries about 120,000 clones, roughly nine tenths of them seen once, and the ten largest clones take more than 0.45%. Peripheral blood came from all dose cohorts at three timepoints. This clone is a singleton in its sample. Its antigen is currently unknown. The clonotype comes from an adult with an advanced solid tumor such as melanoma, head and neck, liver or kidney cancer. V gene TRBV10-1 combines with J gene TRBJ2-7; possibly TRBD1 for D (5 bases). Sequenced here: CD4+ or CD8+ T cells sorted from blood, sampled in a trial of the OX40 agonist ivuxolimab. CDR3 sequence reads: CASSESWQGYEQYF. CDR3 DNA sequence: TGCGCCAGCAGTGAGTCCTGGCAGGGCTACGAGCAGTACTTC.